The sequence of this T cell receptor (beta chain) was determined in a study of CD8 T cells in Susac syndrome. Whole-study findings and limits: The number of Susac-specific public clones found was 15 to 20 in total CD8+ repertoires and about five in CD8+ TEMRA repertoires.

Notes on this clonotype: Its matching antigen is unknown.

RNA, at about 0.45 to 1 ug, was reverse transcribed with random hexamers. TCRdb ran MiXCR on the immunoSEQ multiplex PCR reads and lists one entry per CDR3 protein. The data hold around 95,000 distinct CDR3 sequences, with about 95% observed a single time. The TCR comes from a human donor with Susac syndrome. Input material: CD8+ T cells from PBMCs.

CDR3 nucleotide sequence: TGCAGTGCTAGACCGGGGGGTGGCGAGCAGTACTTC. It encodes CSARPGGGEQYF. The genes are TRBV20-1 and TRBJ2-7; the match to TRBD2 covers 7 bases. V shed 2 bases and J 6 bases; nucleotides not matched to a gene: 4. Germline-derived CDR1 and CDR2 are DFQATT and SNEGSKA (reference sequence). CDR3 length: 12 residues.